This TCR beta chain is from a study of cytomegalovirus exposure and HLA in healthy donors. Points from the study as a whole: The tendency of first-cohort TCR clusters to co-occur in the 120 or so validation repertoires was identified by a subsequent analysis.

Germline lookup yields CDR1 SQVTM and CDR2 ANQGSEA. The CDR3 contains 13 residues. Trimming cost V 4 bases and J 8 bases; bases outside gene matches: 7. Donors came from a validation cohort of some 130 subjects, distinct from the first 666-subject cohort. Sequencing was performed with immunoSEQ multiplex PCR; in TCRdb, only in-frame clones are kept and a portion is missing. Seen here are tens of thousands of clones, roughly 94% observed once, and the top ten hold about 0.63%. Remarks on this clone: What it binds is not known.

The receptor was isolated from a woman between 18 and 30 years old in good health and CMV-seronegative. Sequencing was performed on PBMCs. The chain couples TRBV29-1 to TRBJ1-2; 10 bases agree with TRBD1. DNA of the CDR3: TGCAGCGTTGTATATGGGACAGGGGTGGGCTACACCTTC. Amino acid sequence: CSVVYGTGVGYTF.